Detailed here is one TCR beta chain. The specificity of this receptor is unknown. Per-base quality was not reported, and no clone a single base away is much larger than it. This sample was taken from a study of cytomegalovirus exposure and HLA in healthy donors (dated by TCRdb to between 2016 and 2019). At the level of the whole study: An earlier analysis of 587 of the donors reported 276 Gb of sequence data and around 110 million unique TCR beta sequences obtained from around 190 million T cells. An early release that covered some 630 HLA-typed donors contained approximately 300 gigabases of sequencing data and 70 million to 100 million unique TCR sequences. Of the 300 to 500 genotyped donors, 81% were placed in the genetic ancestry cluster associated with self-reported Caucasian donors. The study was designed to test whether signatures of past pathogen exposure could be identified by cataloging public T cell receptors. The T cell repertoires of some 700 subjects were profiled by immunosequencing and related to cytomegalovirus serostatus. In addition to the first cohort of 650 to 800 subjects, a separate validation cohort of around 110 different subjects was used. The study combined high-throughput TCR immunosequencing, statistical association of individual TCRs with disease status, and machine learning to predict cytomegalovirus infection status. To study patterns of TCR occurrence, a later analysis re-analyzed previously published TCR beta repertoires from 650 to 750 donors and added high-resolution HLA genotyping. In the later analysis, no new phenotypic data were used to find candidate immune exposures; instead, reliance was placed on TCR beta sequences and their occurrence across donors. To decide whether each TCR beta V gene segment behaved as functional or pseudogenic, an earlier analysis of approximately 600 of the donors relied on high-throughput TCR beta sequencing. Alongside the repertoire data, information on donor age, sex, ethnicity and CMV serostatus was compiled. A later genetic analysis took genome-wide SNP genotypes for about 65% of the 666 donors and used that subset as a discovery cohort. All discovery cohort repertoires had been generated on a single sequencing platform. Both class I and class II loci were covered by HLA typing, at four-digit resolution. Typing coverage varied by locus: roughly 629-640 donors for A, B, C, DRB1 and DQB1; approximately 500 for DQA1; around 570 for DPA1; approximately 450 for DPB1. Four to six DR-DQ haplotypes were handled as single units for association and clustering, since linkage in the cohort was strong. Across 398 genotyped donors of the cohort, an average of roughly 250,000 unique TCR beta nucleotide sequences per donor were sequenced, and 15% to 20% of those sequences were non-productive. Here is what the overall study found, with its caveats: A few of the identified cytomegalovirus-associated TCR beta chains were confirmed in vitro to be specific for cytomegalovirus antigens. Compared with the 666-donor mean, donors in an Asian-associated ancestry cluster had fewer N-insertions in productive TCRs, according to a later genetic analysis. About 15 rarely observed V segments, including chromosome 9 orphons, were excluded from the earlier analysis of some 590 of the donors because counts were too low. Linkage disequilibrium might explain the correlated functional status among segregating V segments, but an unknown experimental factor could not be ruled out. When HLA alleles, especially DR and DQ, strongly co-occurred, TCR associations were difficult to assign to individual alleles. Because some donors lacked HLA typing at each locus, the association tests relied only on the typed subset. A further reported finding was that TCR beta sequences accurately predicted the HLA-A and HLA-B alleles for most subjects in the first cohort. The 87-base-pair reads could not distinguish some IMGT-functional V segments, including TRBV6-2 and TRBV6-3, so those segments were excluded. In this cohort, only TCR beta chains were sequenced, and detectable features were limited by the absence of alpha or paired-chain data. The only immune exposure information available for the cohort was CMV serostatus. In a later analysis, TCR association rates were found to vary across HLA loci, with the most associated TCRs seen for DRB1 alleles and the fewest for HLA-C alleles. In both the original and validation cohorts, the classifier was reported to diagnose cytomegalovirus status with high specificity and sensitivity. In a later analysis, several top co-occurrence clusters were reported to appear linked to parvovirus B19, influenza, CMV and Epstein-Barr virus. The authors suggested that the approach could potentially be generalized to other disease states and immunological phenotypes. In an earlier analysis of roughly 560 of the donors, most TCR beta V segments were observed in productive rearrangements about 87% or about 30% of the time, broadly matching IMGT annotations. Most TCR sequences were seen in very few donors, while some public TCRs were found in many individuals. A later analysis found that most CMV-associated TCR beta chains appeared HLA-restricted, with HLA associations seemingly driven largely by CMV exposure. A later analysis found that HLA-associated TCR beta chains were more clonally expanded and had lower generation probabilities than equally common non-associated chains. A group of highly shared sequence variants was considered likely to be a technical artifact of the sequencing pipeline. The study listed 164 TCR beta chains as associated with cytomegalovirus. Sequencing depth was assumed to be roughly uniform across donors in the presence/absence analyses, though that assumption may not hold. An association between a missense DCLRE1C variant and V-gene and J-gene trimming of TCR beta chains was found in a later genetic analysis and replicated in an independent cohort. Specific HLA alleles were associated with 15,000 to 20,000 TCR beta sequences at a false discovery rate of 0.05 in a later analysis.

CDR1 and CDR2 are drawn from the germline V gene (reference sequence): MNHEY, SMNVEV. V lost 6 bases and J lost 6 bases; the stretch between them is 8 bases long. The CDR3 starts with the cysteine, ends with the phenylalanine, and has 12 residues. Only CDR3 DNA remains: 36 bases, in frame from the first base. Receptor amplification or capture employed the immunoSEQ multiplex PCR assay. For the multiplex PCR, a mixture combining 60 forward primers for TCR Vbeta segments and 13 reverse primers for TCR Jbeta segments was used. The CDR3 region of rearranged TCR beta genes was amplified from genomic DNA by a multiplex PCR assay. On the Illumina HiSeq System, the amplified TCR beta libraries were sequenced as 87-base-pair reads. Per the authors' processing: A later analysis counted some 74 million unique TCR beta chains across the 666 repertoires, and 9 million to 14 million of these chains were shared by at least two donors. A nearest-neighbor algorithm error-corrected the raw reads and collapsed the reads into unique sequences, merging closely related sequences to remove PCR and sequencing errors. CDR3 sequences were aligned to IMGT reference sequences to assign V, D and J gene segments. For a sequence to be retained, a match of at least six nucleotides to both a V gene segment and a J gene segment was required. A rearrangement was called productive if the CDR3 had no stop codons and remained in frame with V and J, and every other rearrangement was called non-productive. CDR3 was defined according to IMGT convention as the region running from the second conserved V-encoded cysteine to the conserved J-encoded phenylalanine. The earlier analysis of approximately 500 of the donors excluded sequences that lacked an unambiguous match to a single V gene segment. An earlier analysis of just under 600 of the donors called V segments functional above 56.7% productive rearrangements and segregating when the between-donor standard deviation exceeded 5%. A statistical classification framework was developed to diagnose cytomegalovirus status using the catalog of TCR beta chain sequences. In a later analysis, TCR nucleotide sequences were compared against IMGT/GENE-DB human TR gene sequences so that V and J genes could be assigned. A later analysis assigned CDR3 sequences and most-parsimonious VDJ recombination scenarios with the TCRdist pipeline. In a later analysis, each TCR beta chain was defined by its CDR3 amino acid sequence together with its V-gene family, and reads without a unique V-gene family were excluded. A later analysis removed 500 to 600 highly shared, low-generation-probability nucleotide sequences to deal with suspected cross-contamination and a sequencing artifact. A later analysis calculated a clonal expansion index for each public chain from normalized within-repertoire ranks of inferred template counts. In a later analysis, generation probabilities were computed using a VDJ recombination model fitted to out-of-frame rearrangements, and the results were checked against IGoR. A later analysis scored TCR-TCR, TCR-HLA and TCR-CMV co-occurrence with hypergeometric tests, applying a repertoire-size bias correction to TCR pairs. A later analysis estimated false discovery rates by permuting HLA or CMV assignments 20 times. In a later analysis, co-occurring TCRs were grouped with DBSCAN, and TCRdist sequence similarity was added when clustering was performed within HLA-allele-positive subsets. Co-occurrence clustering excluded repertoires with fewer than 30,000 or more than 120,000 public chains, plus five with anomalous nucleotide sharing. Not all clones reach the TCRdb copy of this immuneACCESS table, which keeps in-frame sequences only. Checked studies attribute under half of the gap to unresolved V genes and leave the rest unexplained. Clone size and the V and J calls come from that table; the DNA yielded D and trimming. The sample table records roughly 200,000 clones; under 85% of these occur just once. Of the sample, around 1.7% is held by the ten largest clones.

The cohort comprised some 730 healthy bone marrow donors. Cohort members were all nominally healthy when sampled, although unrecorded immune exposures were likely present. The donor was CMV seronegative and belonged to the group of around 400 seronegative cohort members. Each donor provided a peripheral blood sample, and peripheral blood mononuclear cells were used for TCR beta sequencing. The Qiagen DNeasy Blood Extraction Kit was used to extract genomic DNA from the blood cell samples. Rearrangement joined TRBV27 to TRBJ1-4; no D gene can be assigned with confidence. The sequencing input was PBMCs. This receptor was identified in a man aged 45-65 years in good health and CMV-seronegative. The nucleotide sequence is TGTGCCAGCAGCGGGATCGATGAAAAACTGTTTTTT. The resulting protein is CASSGIDEKLFF.